The 2 T cell receptor beta chains reported below all come from one sample, sequenced in a study. TCRdb analysed the RT-PCR reads with MiXCR anew, one entry per CDR3 protein. The profile shows about 700,000 distinct CDR3 sequences, over 12% of them singletons. The specimen sequenced was memory CD4+ T cells from blood. The source is a female donor in good health, serving as a healthy control.

A few counts support this clonotype. The rearrangement links TRBV7-2 to TRBJ2-5, with no clear D. Trimming removed 5 bases from V and 5 bases from J, with 9 bases in between. Per germline, CDR1 SGHTA and CDR2 FQGNSA. CDR3 length: 12 amino acids. CDR3 region: CASSRDWETQYF. CDR3 sequence (DNA): TGTGCCAGCAGCAGGGATTGGGAGACCCAGTACTTC.

This rearrangement joins TRBV2 to TRBJ2-3; D ambiguous. This CDR3 has 14 amino acids. Trimming took 6 bases from V and 4 from J, leaving 14 bases between them. The germline CDR1 and CDR2 sequences are SNHLY and FYNNEI. The CDR3 loop reads CASSPSRIADTQYF. CDR3 in DNA: TGTGCCAGCAGCCCATCAAGAATCGCAGATACGCAGTATTTT.